Listed here are 32 T cell receptor beta chains from one sample, sequenced in a study of blood T cell repertoires in COVID-19. Profiling relied on immunoSEQ multiplex PCR, and the TCRdb table lists in-frame clones only, not all of them. The data show some 110,000 clones, 75% to 90% seen once. The material sequenced was peripheral blood. The origin of the receptors is a human donor in a cohort sampled during active COVID-19.

The chain links TRBV4-1 to TRBJ2-7, with TRBD1 identical over 7 bases. This CDR3 contains 15 residues. Germline CDR1 and CDR2: MGHRA and YSYEKL. Germline trimming cut 4 bases from V and 5 bases from J; bases unmatched to any gene: 11. The CDR3 DNA reads TGCGCCAGCAGCCCAGGCCAGGGGGAAGGACACGAGCAGTACTTC. It specifies CASSPGQGEGHEQYF.

This clone has a single count. The chain uses TRBV11-3 and TRBJ1-6; 9 positions match TRBD1. This CDR3 is 14 amino acids long. The V gene end was trimmed by 6 bases and the J gene end by 10 bases; junction bases not matched to a gene: 7. Germline V gene data show CDR1 as SGHNT and CDR2 as YENEEA. The CDR3 DNA sequence: TGTGCCAGCAGGGCCGGGACAGGGCCATCACCCCTCCACTTT. Its translation: CASRAGTGPSPLHF.

The chain recombines TRBV5-4 with TRBJ1-1; TRBD1 agrees at 7 bases. CDR1 SGHNT and CDR2 YYREEE come from the germline V gene (reference sequence). CDR3 length equals 13 residues. V shed 4 bases, J shed 6 bases, and the junction held 6 bases outside the gene matches. CDR3 sequence: CASSRTGVAEAFF. CDR3 coding DNA: TGTGCCAGCAGCCGTACAGGGGTTGCTGAAGCTTTCTTT.

The V and J genes are TRBV27 and TRBJ2-2; D is unclear. The CDR3 extends over 14 amino acids. Germline CDR1 is MNHEY and CDR2 is SMNVEV (reference sequence). Trimming shortened V by 8 bases and J by 1 base, and 11 bases separated the two germline ends. The chain's CDR3 is CASLFRWNTGELFF. In nucleotides, the CDR3 is TGTGCCAGCCTCTTTCGGTGGAACACCGGGGAGCTGTTTTTT.

The V and J genes are TRBV6-5 and TRBJ2-4; possible D gene TRBD2, 6 bases. V shed 6 bases and J shed 4 bases, with 13 bases lying between them. CDR3 length equals 14 residues. Germline V gene sequence: CDR1 MNHEY, CDR2 SVGAGI. The CDR3 here is CASRETSTKNIQYF. The CDR3 DNA reads as TGTGCCAGCAGGGAGACTAGTACGAAAAACATTCAGTACTTC.

This clone was counted once. The chain joins TRBV6-1 to TRBJ1-2; 8 positions agree with TRBD1. The length of the CDR3 is 16 residues. Germline V gene lookup returns CDR1 MNHNS and CDR2 SASEGT. The V gene end was trimmed by 0 bases and the J gene end by 5 bases; junction bases not matched to a gene: 8. CDR3 DNA: TGTGCCAGCAGTGAAGCCGTGGGCACAGGGGGGTATGGCTACACCTTC. This encodes CASSEAVGTGGYGYTF.

The chain employs TRBV28 and TRBJ2-7; weak D call: TRBD2 (5 bases). V was shortened by 3 bases and J by 3 bases, with 15 bases between the two germline ends. This CDR3 contains 15 residues. The germline gives CDR1 MDHEN, CDR2 SYDVKM. The CDR3 here is CASSFPRGSSYEQYF. CDR3 nucleotide sequence: TGTGCCAGCAGTTTCCCGAGAGGGTCCAGCTACGAGCAGTACTTC.

The chain is built from TRBV27 and TRBJ2-3; 10 nucleotides line up with TRBD2. V lost 4 bases and J lost 4; bases outside the gene matches: 11. The CDR3 has 17 amino acids. Germline CDR1 MNHEY, CDR2 SMNVEV (reference sequence). CDR3 nucleotides: TGTGCCAGCAGTTCCCCTTCTAGCGGGAGTGGCCCAGATACGCAGTATTTT. It yields the protein CASSSPSSGSGPDTQYF.

This clone came up once. The chain is built from TRBV5-1 and TRBJ1-3, with TRBD1 as a possible D gene (5 bases). The CDR3 extends over 15 amino acids. Germline CDR1 is SGHRS and CDR2 is YFSETQ. V lost 4 bases and J 0 bases, leaving 11 bases between the germline ends. For the CDR3, the DNA is TGCGCCAGCAGCCGCGACAGCAGCTCTGGAAACACCATATATTTT. Protein: CASSRDSSSGNTIYF.

This chain connects TRBV5-8 to TRBJ2-5; a weak D match, TRBD1 (5 bases). Trimming took off 6 bases at V and 2 bases at J, with 17 bases between the two ends. Germline V lookup: CDR1 SGHTS, CDR2 YDEGEE. There are 15 residues in the CDR3. The CDR3 DNA is TGTGCCAGCATCAGGGTGGCGGCACCGCAAGAGACCCAGTACTTC. It translates to CASIRVAAPQETQYF.

The gene calls are TRBV19 and TRBJ2-3; the match to TRBD1 covers 7 bases. With V trimmed by 7 bases and J by 5 bases, 12 bases remained unmatched. The germline V gene has CDR1 LNHDA and CDR2 SQIVND (reference sequence). CDR3 length: 15 residues. CDR3 nucleotide sequence: TGTGCCAGTATGGACCAACAGGGGACCGGAGATACGCAGTATTTT. Translated, it gives CASMDQQGTGDTQYF.

The count of this clone is one. DNA for the CDR3: TGTGCCAGCAGTGAAGCGGGCGACAGGGCGACCTACGAGCAGTACTTC. Translated: CASSEAGDRATYEQYF. The rearrangement joins TRBV2 to TRBJ2-7, with 7 bases that match TRBD1. J lost 2 bases, V lost 0 bases, and 7 bases had no gene match. The CDR3 is 16 amino acids. From germline, CDR1 is SNHLY and CDR2 FYNNEI.

This clone was detected a few times. The chain combines TRBV5-1 with TRBJ1-6; D unclear. The CDR3 consists of 16 residues. Germline V gene sequence: CDR1 SGHRS, CDR2 YFSETQ. Trimming took 1 base from V and 6 from J, leaving 14 bases between them. This chain's CDR3 is CASSLTADGSNSPLHF. The CDR3 nucleotides are TGCGCCAGCAGCTTGACAGCCGACGGGAGTAATTCACCCCTCCACTTT.

This rearrangement joins TRBV5-4 to TRBJ2-3; 9 bases align to TRBD2. Germline trimming cut 2 bases from V and 2 bases from J; bases unmatched to any gene: 3. Looked up from germline, CDR1 is SGHNT and CDR2 is YYREEE (reference sequence). The CDR3 runs 15 residues. The CDR3 loop reads CASSFLAGYTDTQYF. The CDR3 region has the DNA TGTGCCAGCAGCTTTCTAGCGGGATACACAGATACGCAGTATTTT.

The V and J genes are TRBV10-3 and TRBJ1-3; D perhaps matches TRBD1 (5 bases). Germline V gene lookup returns CDR1 ENHRY and CDR2 SYGVKD. Between the trimmed V and J ends, which lost 0 bases and 4 bases, there was a span of 10 bases. The CDR3 length is 15 residues. CDR3 amino acids: CAISESEGSGNTIYF. CDR3 DNA: TGTGCCATCAGTGAGTCGGAGGGGTCAGGAAACACCATATATTTT.

The chain has TRBV11-2 and TRBJ2-7; 7 nucleotides match TRBD2. J lost 2 bases, V lost 5 bases, and 6 bases had no gene match. Per the germline V gene, CDR1 is SGHAT and CDR2 is FQNNGV. The CDR3 has 14 residues. The CDR3 is CASSIPSGAYEQYF. The CDR3 coding sequence is TGTGCCAGCAGCATCCCTAGCGGAGCCTACGAGCAGTACTTC.

This clone occurred a few times. The chain uses TRBV27 and TRBJ2-2; TRBD2 aligns across 12 bases. Germline CDR1 MNHEY, CDR2 SMNVEV (reference sequence). V lost 2 bases to trimming and J lost 6 bases; unmatched junction nucleotides: 7. This CDR3 contains 17 residues. CDR3 residues: CASSLEASGRAAGELFF. CDR3 in DNA: TGTGCCAGCAGTTTAGAGGCTAGCGGGAGGGCCGCCGGGGAGCTGTTTTTT.

The rearrangement uses TRBV12-3 or TRBV12-4 and TRBJ1-2; TRBD1 matches at 8 bases. V was pared by 7 bases and J by 6 bases, with 7 bases of the junction left unmatched. The CDR3 loop spans 13 amino acids. CDR3 sequence (DNA): TGTGCCAGCATCCCCAGCAGGGGGCATGGCTACACCTTC. Protein: CASIPSRGHGYTF.

V is TRBV15 and J is TRBJ2-5, with D maybe TRBD1 (6 bases). The V gene's germline CDR1 is LNHNV and CDR2 YYDKDF (reference sequence). V lost 1 base, J lost 4 bases, and 13 bases lay in between. The CDR3 totals 15 residues. CDR3 sequence reads: CATSRAQQGRETQYF. The CDR3 DNA is TGTGCCACCAGCAGAGCTCAACAGGGACGAGAGACCCAGTACTTC.

The chain has TRBV4-1 and TRBJ2-1; D unresolved. The CDR3 is 14 residues long. Germline V CDR1 and CDR2: MGHRA, YSYEKL. Trimming left V 8 bases short and J 0 bases short, with 11 bases between. In DNA form, the CDR3 reads TGCGCCAGCGCCCCCTTGAGCTCCTACAATGAGCAGTTCTTC. It encodes CASAPLSSYNEQFF.

V and J are TRBV28 and TRBJ2-4, with D maybe TRBD2 (6 bases). Germline V gene sequence: CDR1 MDHEN, CDR2 SYDVKM. The CDR3 consists of 15 residues. Trimming took off 5 bases at V and 8 bases at J, with 19 bases between the two ends. The CDR3 reads CASSLSGTPRYIQYF. In nucleotides, the CDR3 is TGTGCCAGCAGTCTATCCGGGACTCCCCGGTACATTCAGTACTTC.

The rearrangement links TRBV5-1 to TRBJ2-7; TRBD2 aligns across 14 bases. The CDR3 sequence is 16 residues long. Germline CDR1 and CDR2: SGHRS and YFSETQ. With 0 bases clipped from V and 6 bases from J, the junction kept 5 bases outside the gene matches. The CDR3 region is CASSLAGLAGVAEQYF. CDR3 coding DNA: TGCGCCAGCAGCTTGGCGGGACTAGCGGGAGTCGCCGAGCAGTACTTC.

The V and J genes are TRBV28 and TRBJ1-5; TRBD1 matches 11 bases. The CDR3 loop spans 16 amino acids. Per germline, CDR1 MDHEN and CDR2 SYDVKM. V dropped 6 bases and J dropped 5; count of bases not matched to a gene: 9. CDR3 sequence (DNA): TGTGCCAGCAGGGAACCGAGGACAGGGGGCGATCAGCCCCAGCATTTT. Translated, it gives CASREPRTGGDQPQHF.

This rearrangement joins TRBV10-3 to TRBJ1-1; the D gene is possibly TRBD1 (6 bases). Trimming cost V 4 bases and J 6 bases, with 9 bases left between them. CDR3 size: 12 residues. Per the germline V gene, CDR1 is ENHRY and CDR2 is SYGVKD. For the CDR3, the DNA is TGTGCCATCAGTGCAGGGGTACCTGAAGCTTTCTTT. It is translated as CAISAGVPEAFF.

This chain links TRBV10-1 with TRBJ1-1; D remains ambiguous. Per germline, CDR1 WNHNN and CDR2 SYGVQD (reference sequence). This CDR3 is built from 13 residues. Trimming took off 2 bases at V and 10 bases at J, with 14 bases between the two ends. CDR3 DNA sequence: TGCGCCAGCAGTGAGGGGAGCCCCGCGGGAGCTTTCTTT. Translation: CASSEGSPAGAFF.

V gene TRBV21-1 combines with J gene TRBJ2-7; no DNA check was done on the table's D call, TRBD1. TRBV21-1 is listed as a pseudogene. The CDR3 is 12 amino acids. The CDR3 nucleotides are TGTGCCAGCCCCGGCCAGGACTACGAGCAGTACTTC. Translation: CASPGQDYEQYF.

The genes are TRBV6-5 and TRBJ1-5; no firm D call. Germline V gene sequence: CDR1 MNHEY, CDR2 SVGAGI. The CDR3 is 15 residues long. V lost 7 bases and J lost 0, with 13 bases in between. As DNA, the CDR3 is TGTGCCAGCATCTCTGACGGGATTAGCAATCAGCCCCAGCATTTT. Amino acid sequence: CASISDGISNQPQHF.

This rearrangement joins TRBV7-2 to TRBJ2-5; the D is unclear. The CDR3 is made up of 14 amino acids. Between the trimmed V and J ends, which lost 0 bases and 1 base, there was a span of 6 bases. Germline CDR1 reads SGHTA; CDR2 reads FQGNSA. The CDR3 region is CASSLASGQETQYF. The CDR3 bases are TGTGCCAGCAGCTTAGCGTCAGGCCAAGAGACCCAGTACTTC.

A single count supports this clone. The chain couples TRBV5-3 to TRBJ1-5; 7 bases line up with TRBD1. TRBV5-3 falls under the ORF class, with uncertain function. The V gene end was trimmed by 2 bases and the J gene end by 5 bases; junction bases not matched to a gene: 4. CDR3 length: 14 residues. The DNA for the CDR3 is TGTGCCAGAAGCTTTCAGGGGGATGATCAGCCCCAGCATTTT. Translation gives CARSFQGDDQPQHF.

The gene calls are TRBV24-1 and TRBJ2-2, with 11 bases matching TRBD2. The CDR3 length is 17 residues. J was trimmed by 0 bases and V by 3 bases; bases with no gene match: 2. Germline V CDR1 and CDR2: KGHDR, SFDVKD. Here the CDR3 reads CATSDPLAGANTGELFF. In DNA, the CDR3 is TGTGCCACCAGTGATCCACTAGCGGGAGCGAACACCGGGGAGCTGTTTTTT.

This clone has more than one count but fewer than ten. The chain is built from TRBV11-2 and TRBJ1-6, with D unresolved. The CDR3 loop spans 14 amino acids. The germline CDR1 and CDR2 sequences are SGHAT and FQNNGV. Trimming pared 2 bases from V and 7 bases from J, leaving 9 bases between. The CDR3 sequence is CASSLSRLNSPLHF. Written as DNA, the CDR3 is TGTGCCAGCAGCTTATCCAGACTCAATTCACCCCTCCACTTT. The full variable domain, with the rest looked up from reference TRBV11-2 and TRBJ1-6, is EAGVAQSPRYKIIEKRQSVAFWCNPISGHATLYWYQQILGQGPKLLIQFQNNGVVDDSQLPKDRFSAERLKGVDSTLKIQPAKLEDSAVYLCASSLSRLNSPLHFGNGTRLTVT.

The V gene is TRBV7-2, the J gene TRBJ2-1; 8 bases are a match to TRBD2. CDR1 and CDR2 from the germline V gene are SGHTA and FQGNSA. The CDR3 loop spans 16 amino acids. V shed 6 bases and J 2 bases; nucleotides not matched to a gene: 9. This CDR3 is CASRPGGGGPYNEQFF. In DNA form, the CDR3 reads TGTGCCAGCAGGCCAGGTGGCGGGGGGCCCTACAATGAGCAGTTCTTC.